Sequencing of this T cell receptor (beta chain) was carried out in a study of T cell responses to AZD1222 COVID-19 vaccine (dated by TCRdb to the early 2020s). For the study in its entirety: A total of 230 to 250 trial participants underwent TCR sequencing, of whom about 200 had received two doses of AZD1222 and roughly 26 had received two doses of the MenACWY control vaccine. Trial participants were enrolled by age into 18-55, 56-69 and 70-plus year subgroups, with roughly 160, 29 and 62 TCR-sequenced participants respectively.

Details on this clone: Its antigen is not yet known. No much larger clone exists at a distance of one base, and base qualities are not known.

Germline trimming: 1 base from V, 4 bases from J; junction bases outside gene matches: 8. The CDR3, from cysteine to phenylalanine, totals 17 residues. Just CDR3 DNA is preserved here, 51 bases in frame from base 1. The germline V gene supplies CDR1 SGDLS and CDR2 YYNGEE. The time point label on this specimen signifies: baseline before first vaccination. This sample's treatment or condition label indicates: meningococcal conjugate vaccine given as trial control. Vaccinee samples came from UK trials COV001 and COV002, including a single-blind randomized controlled phase 2/3 trial of AZD1222 (ChAdOx1 nCoV-19) in healthy adults. For TCRbeta chain sequencing, PBMC samples were collected from trial participants at day 0 and at day 28 after the second dose. What the authors observed across the whole study: In the small 56-69-year group, the increase in depth fell short of significance, most likely because of low power. No day 14 peak-response samples were available, so repertoires were characterized only after the peak T cell response. Vaccine-associated CD4 TCRs spanned the whole spike protein, with dominant responses in regions 160-218 and 743-854. Epitopes outside the regions mutated in the B.1.351 and B.1.1.7 variants were reportedly recognized by nearly half of the unique spike-specific TCRs. Spike-specific TCR breadth and depth rose significantly after two AZD1222 doses compared with day 0 and with MenACWY recipients. Conclusions about previously exposed vaccinees are limited, since just five or six AZD1222 recipients were seropositive for SARS-CoV-2 at baseline. Participants were mostly white British and included more females than males, and it was suggested by the authors that clonal diversity may have been underestimated.

The CDR3 regions of human TCRbeta chains were analyzed by immunosequencing. The paper's data handling went like this. Repertoire TCRs were checked for matches against a reference library of SARS-CoV-2-specific TCRs that had been generated using the MIRA antigen-specificity platform. Breadth meant the fraction of unique TCRs that were SARS-CoV-2-associated, whereas depth meant the fraction of total T cells that were SARS-CoV-2-associated. Each spike-specific TCR was assigned to its reactive spike region and to a CD4 or CD8 class using the MIRA data. Log10-transformed breadth and depth values were compared by one-way ANOVA with Sidak's multiple comparisons tests. TCRdb mirrors the immuneACCESS table, restricted to in-frame sequences. Some clones are absent from its copies; in checked studies, under half trace to an unresolved V gene, and the reason for the others is unknown. From that table come the V and J calls and clone size; the DNA was used to work out D and trimming. The sample contains about 150,000 clones, about 93% of them found a single time. Of the sample, 2.8% is held by the ten largest clones.

The chain joins TRBV9 to TRBJ2-5; TRBD2 matches 12 bases in the middle. The sequencing used peripheral blood, collected on day 0 of MenACWY control vaccination. The sequence derives from an adult in good health. The nucleotide sequence is TGTGCCAGCAGCGTATCTAGCGGGGGGGCCCCAAGAGAGACCCAGTACTTC. Its protein reads: CASSVSSGGAPRETQYF.